Shown below are 18 T cell receptor beta chains from a single sample sequenced in a study of blood T cell repertoires in COVID-19. The repertoire was sequenced with immunoSEQ multiplex PCR; TCRdb's copy has only in-frame clones and lacks some. This sample has a few hundred thousand clones; 87% occur once, and the top ten carry about 9.4%. The sequenced sample consisted of PBMCs or T cells enriched from blood (not recorded which). Receptor source: a woman aged 50 to 60 who had recovered from COVID-19.

The DNA of the CDR3 is TGTGCCAGCAGCTTGATTCGAAGGGGGACGGGCGAGCAGTACTTC. Translating it yields CASSLIRRGTGEQYF. The chain combines TRBV5-8 with TRBJ2-7; the D gene is possibly TRBD1 (6 bases). Deletions cut 1 base from V and 6 bases from J, with 17 bases between. CDR3 length: 15 residues. Germline V gene data show CDR1 as SGHTS and CDR2 as YDEGEE.

The J gene is TRBJ1-1, the V gene TRBV3-1 (or the pseudogene TRBV3-2), with 8 bases fitting TRBD1. CDR3 length equals 13 residues. The V gene end was trimmed by 6 bases and the J gene end by 4 bases; junction bases not matched to a gene: 4. CDR1 and CDR2 (germline): LGHDT, YNNKEL (reference sequence). The CDR3 DNA reads as TGTGCCAGCAGACCTACAGGGGGCACTGAAGCTTTCTTT. It encodes CASRPTGGTEAFF.

The chain recombines TRBV19 with TRBJ2-2, with TRBD2 identical over 8 bases. V trimming: 6 bases; J trimming: 0 bases; junction bases outside the gene matches: 3. The CDR3 totals 15 residues. Germline V gives CDR1 LNHDA, CDR2 SQIVND (reference sequence). In DNA, the CDR3 is TGTGCCAGTAGAGCGGGGGAATCGAACACCGGGGAGCTGTTTTTT. It codes for CASRAGESNTGELFF.

CDR3 region: CASSLGGVAYNEQFF. The DNA for the CDR3 is TGTGCCAGCAGCTTGGGGGGGGTCGCCTACAATGAGCAGTTCTTC. The chain links TRBV5-4 to TRBJ2-1, with D maybe TRBD2 (6 bases). V lost 0 bases, J lost 2 bases, and 9 bases lay in between. CDR1 and CDR2 from the germline V gene are SGHNT and YYREEE (reference sequence). There are 15 residues in the CDR3.

This chain joins TRBV12-3 or TRBV12-4 and TRBJ2-7; D not resolved. The V end lost 1 base, the J end lost 0 bases, and 4 bases lay between the germline ends. The CDR3 is made up of 13 amino acids. CDR3 nucleotide sequence: TGTGCCAGCAGTTTAGTCTTCTCCTACGAGCAGTACTTC. This gives the protein CASSLVFSYEQYF.

The chain employs TRBV4-1 and TRBJ2-4, with a weak D call TRBD1 (5 bases). The germline gives CDR1 MGHRA, CDR2 YSYEKL. The CDR3 runs to 16 residues. Trimming pared 3 bases from V and 0 bases from J, leaving 12 bases between. CDR3 DNA: TGCGCCAGCAGCCAGGTTCAGACAGTAGCCAAAAACATTCAGTACTTC. Amino acid sequence: CASSQVQTVAKNIQYF.

The CDR3 bases are TGCAGCGTACGGACAGGGGCGACGGGCACCTTTGGCTACACCTTC. It codes for CSVRTGATGTFGYTF. This chain uses TRBV29-1 with TRBJ1-2; 9 bases are a match to TRBD1. The CDR3 extends over 15 amino acids. Germline V gene lookup returns CDR1 SQVTM and CDR2 ANQGSEA. Trimming took 6 bases from V and 7 from J; bases not matched to a gene: 15.

The rearrangement uses TRBV29-1 and TRBJ1-2; TRBD1 might be the D (6 bases). V lost 7 bases and J 2 bases, leaving 11 bases between the germline ends. Germline V gene data show CDR1 as SQVTM and CDR2 as ANQGSEA. This CDR3 contains 12 residues. In nucleotides, the CDR3 is TGCAGCGCCCCGACAGGAAACTATGGCTACACCTTC. Encoded protein: CSAPTGNYGYTF.

The V and J genes are TRBV10-1 and TRBJ2-4; D unclear. The V gene's germline CDR1 is WNHNN and CDR2 SYGVQD (reference sequence). CDR3 length: 16 residues. V was pared by 0 bases and J by 4 bases, with 13 bases between. The chain's CDR3 is CASSESPLVAKNIQYF. The DNA of the CDR3 is TGCGCCAGCAGTGAGTCCCCTCTAGTGGCGAAAAACATTCAGTACTTC.

This clone was seen a handful of times. The chain recombines TRBV5-6 with TRBJ1-6; possible D gene TRBD1, 5 bases. The CDR3 is 15 amino acids. Germline V gene lookup returns CDR1 SGHDT and CDR2 YYEEEE. The V end was cut by 2 bases, the J end by 7 bases, with 13 bases between. CDR3 sequence (DNA): TGTGCCAGCAGCTTACCCGGAGACAGAAATTCACCCCTCCACTTT. Translation: CASSLPGDRNSPLHF.

The J gene is TRBJ2-4, the V gene TRBV3-1 (or the pseudogene TRBV3-2); 7 bases match TRBD1. V was clipped by 5 bases and J by 3 bases; unmatched bases: 7. CDR3 size: 15 residues. Germline CDR1 LGHDT, CDR2 YNNKEL (reference sequence). The CDR3 protein is CASSSDRDNKNIQYF. DNA for the CDR3: TGTGCCAGCAGCTCCGACAGGGATAACAAAAACATTCAGTACTTC.

The rearrangement links TRBV29-1 to TRBJ1-1, with a weak D call TRBD1 (5 bases). This CDR3 spans 12 amino acids. Germline loops: CDR1 SQVTM, CDR2 ANQGSEA. Trimming left V 8 bases short and J 6 bases short, with 16 bases between. This CDR3 reads CSFNTGEPEAFF. In nucleotides, the CDR3 is TGCAGCTTTAATACAGGAGAACCTGAAGCTTTCTTT.

The V and J genes are TRBV7-2 and TRBJ1-6, with 8 bases fitting TRBD1. Unmatched junction bases numbered 4, after V lost 4 bases and J lost 2 bases. Per germline, CDR1 SGHTA and CDR2 FQGNSA. The CDR3 extends over 16 amino acids. The CDR3 DNA reads as TGTGCCAGCAGCTGGACAGGGACTACCTATAATTCACCCCTCCACTTT. Encoded protein: CASSWTGTTYNSPLHF.

This clone has only one observation. This chain uses TRBV5-1 with TRBJ2-7; 12 nucleotides align to TRBD1. Germline CDR1 and CDR2: SGHRS and YFSETQ. With 3 bases clipped from V and 5 bases from J, the junction kept 6 bases outside the gene matches. The CDR3 totals 15 residues. In DNA, the CDR3 is TGCGCCAGCAGCTCCCCGGGACAGGGGGCGGACGAGCAGTACTTC. Protein sequence: CASSSPGQGADEQYF.

In its sample, this clone was seen once. The chain joins TRBV3-1 (or the pseudogene TRBV3-2) to TRBJ2-1; possible D gene TRBD2, 6 bases. There are 13 residues in the CDR3. CDR1 and CDR2 from the germline V gene are LGHDT and YNNKEL (reference sequence). V lost 4 bases, J lost 5 bases, and 9 bases lay in between. CDR3 DNA sequence: TGTGCCAGCAGCCGCGGGATCAACAATGAGCAGTTCTTC. Its translation is CASSRGINNEQFF.

The CDR3, as DNA: TGTGCCACCAGTGATTTTGGGACTGAAAGAAATGAGCAGTTCTTC. The encoded protein is CATSDFGTERNEQFF. The V call is TRBV24-1, the J call TRBJ2-1, with TRBD2 as a possible D gene (6 bases). Per the germline V gene, CDR1 is KGHDR and CDR2 is SFDVKD. V lost 1 base to trimming and J lost 7 bases, with 13 bases between them. This CDR3 comprises 15 residues.

V is TRBV5-4 and J is TRBJ2-1; maybe TRBD1 (5 bases). V lost 0 bases and J 3 bases, leaving 7 bases between the germline ends. The V gene's germline CDR1 is SGHNT and CDR2 YYREEE (reference sequence). The CDR3 is 14 residues long. DNA of the CDR3: TGTGCCAGCAGCTTGGGGGGCCGCTACAATGAGCAGTTCTTC. It encodes CASSLGGRYNEQFF.

J is TRBJ1-5 and V is TRBV19, with a tentative D call TRBD1 (5 bases). The CDR3 has 14 residues. The germline CDR1 and CDR2 sequences are LNHDA and SQIVND (reference sequence). The germline V and J ends were trimmed by 4 bases and 4 bases, with 11 bases remaining between them. CDR3 sequence (DNA): TGTGCCAGTAGTACCTGGGGCGAGAATCAGCCCCAGCATTTT. Encoded protein: CASSTWGENQPQHF.